This T cell receptor (beta chain) was found in a study of glioma-infiltrating T cells. General study results and limits: Non-neoplastic patients had below-expected tissue-blood divergence, while all gliomas exceeded expectation. Tissue and blood shared very few CDR3 sequences.

Many counts were recorded for this clonotype. Antigen: not known. TCR alpha and beta CDR3 regions were amplified from RNA using iRepertoire nested multiplex PCR. One-step reverse transcription and amplification started from about 100-400 ng of tissue mRNA or PBMC total RNA. From the multiplex PCR reads, TCRdb called clonotypes with MiXCR, one entry per CDR3 protein. The sample lists approximately 120,000 distinct CDR3 sequences, roughly 20% occurring once. V was shortened by 4 bases and J by 0 bases, with 15 bases between the two germline ends. Germline V gives CDR1 DFQATT, CDR2 SNEGSKA (reference sequence). The CDR3 runs 15 residues.

The sequencing sample was made of glioma tissue, nonneoplastic brain tissue, or PBMCs (not recorded which). V is TRBV20-1 and J is TRBJ1-2, with D unclear. The clonotype originates from a human donor with low-grade glioma or glioblastoma, undergoing nonglioma brain surgery, or in good health (not recorded which). The CDR3 loop is CSATLQFTANYGYTF. The CDR3 DNA reads TGCAGTGCTACTTTACAGTTTACTGCTAACTATGGCTACACCTTC.